This T cell receptor (beta chain) was retrieved from a study of blood T cells in healthy people across ages. In the study overall: In model experiments, template switching was able to capture about one barcoded beta molecule for every two T cells that were present.

This clonotype occurred a few times. Alongside a J-beta primer mix, a sample-barcoded 5' primer served in a second PCR lasting about 7 to 11 cycles. MiXCR, run by TCRdb on the 5' RACE reads, gives a single entry per CDR3 protein. The sample shows fewer than 650,000 distinct CDR3 sequences, about 27% of them seen only once. At least 6.5 million PBMCs were isolated per sample. These sequences were also reported in another study, on T cells of mothers and their children. That work adds: Regardless of relatedness, pairs show thymic selection shaping TCR recombination output in a similar manner.

Sequencing was done on a sample of blood. The origin of this receptor is a boy aged 2 to 10 in good health.

CDR3 loop: CASSYAGGPGNTQYF. For the CDR3, the DNA is TGTGCCAGCAGTTACGCGGGAGGGCCGGGTAATACGCAGTATTTT. This chain joins TRBV6-5 and TRBJ2-3; 9 bases agree with TRBD2. Germline lookup yields CDR1 MNHEY and CDR2 SVGAGI. The junction had 7 bases not matched to a gene; V was cut back by 2 bases and J by 7 bases. This CDR3 spans 15 amino acids.